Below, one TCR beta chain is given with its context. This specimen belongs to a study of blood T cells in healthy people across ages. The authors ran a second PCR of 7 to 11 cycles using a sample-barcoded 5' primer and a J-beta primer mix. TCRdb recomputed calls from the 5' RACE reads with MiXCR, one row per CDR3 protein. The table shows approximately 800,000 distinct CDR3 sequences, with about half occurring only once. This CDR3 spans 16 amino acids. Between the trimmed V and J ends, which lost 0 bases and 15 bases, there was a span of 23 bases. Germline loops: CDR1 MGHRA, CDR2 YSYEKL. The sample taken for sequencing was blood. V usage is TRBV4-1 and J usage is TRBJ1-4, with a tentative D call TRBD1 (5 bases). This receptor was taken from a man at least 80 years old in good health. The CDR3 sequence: CASSQDDRPGPLGVFF. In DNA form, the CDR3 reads TGCGCCAGCAGCCAAGATGACAGACCGGGGCCCCTTGGGGTGTTTTTT.